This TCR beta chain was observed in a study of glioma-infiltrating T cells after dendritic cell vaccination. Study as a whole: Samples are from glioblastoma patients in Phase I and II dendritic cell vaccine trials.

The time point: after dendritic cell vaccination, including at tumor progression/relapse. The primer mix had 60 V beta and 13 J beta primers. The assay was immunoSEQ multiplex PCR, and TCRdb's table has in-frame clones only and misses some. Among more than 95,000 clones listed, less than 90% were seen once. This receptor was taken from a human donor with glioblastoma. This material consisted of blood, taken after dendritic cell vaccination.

CDR3 bases: TGTGCCAGTAGTGAAGGAACAGGGGGATCGGGAGTATATGGCTACACCTTC. Translation gives CASSEGTGGSGVYGYTF. V is TRBV19 and J is TRBJ1-2, with 8 bases identical to TRBD1. The CDR3 covers 17 residues. The germline V gene encodes CDR1 LNHDA and CDR2 SQIVND (reference sequence). V lost 5 bases to trimming and J lost 5 bases; unmatched junction nucleotides: 16.